This T cell receptor (beta chain) was recorded in a study of blood T cell repertoires in COVID-19. Background on the study: Sites across the United States, Italy and Spain contributed samples from acute and convalescent COVID-19. Nucleic acid was either cDNA or gDNA, and it came from T cells, B-cell-depleted T cells, or PBMCs.

Original methodology: Cell counts per sample came from amplifying reference gene primers. The data were produced by immunoSEQ multiplex PCR, yet TCRdb's version contains in-frame clones alone and is incomplete. D and trimming come from the DNA, and the V and J calls and clone size come from that table. The sample holds approximately 150,000 clones, 82% seen once. V was cut by 3 bases and J by 0 bases, with 6 bases left in between. This CDR3 has 14 residues. In germline, CDR1 is SGHNT, CDR2 YENEEA. The sequencing sample was made of peripheral blood. The chain joins TRBV11-3 to TRBJ1-3; possible D gene TRBD1, 5 bases. This clonotype was sampled from a human donor with acute or convalescent COVID-19. The donor label of this sample is uncertain. CDR3: CASSLGGSGNTIYF. The CDR3 DNA reads as TGTGCCAGCAGCTTGGGGGGCTCTGGAAACACCATATATTTT.